This passage covers 20 T cell receptor beta chains from one sample sequenced in a study of T cell responses to AZD1222 COVID-19 vaccine (dated by TCRdb to the early 2020s). What this sample's time point label stands for: baseline before first vaccination. The treatment or condition label, read with the paper, signifies: meningococcal conjugate vaccine given as trial control. Libraries were constructed by the immunoSEQ multiplex PCR assay. TCRdb holds this immuneACCESS table with in-frame rearrangements only. Some clones are missing; in checked studies, unresolved V genes explain under half, and the rest has no known cause. For this sample there are under 150,000 clones; around four fifths appear just once. The ten largest make up roughly 4% of the sample. The specimen was peripheral blood, collected on day 0 of MenACWY control vaccination. Every receptor here comes from an adult in good health.

V is TRBV14 and J is TRBJ2-1; 10 bases match TRBD1. The germline V gene encodes CDR1 SGHDN and CDR2 FVKESK. V shed 2 bases, J shed 4 bases, and the junction held 5 bases outside the gene matches. This CDR3 is built from 16 residues. Written as DNA, the CDR3 is TGTGCCAGCAGCCAACGGACAGGGGGAAGGTACAATGAGCAGTTCTTC. Residues: CASSQRTGGRYNEQFF.

V is TRBV11-2 and J is TRBJ2-1, with D possibly being TRBD2 (7 bases). CDR3 size: 15 residues. The germline V gene has CDR1 SGHAT and CDR2 FQNNGV. The V gene lost 0 bases and the J gene lost 12 bases, with 18 bases spanning the gap. The CDR3 nucleotides are TGTGCCAGCAGCTTAGAGGGGGGGCTGATGGTAGGGCAGTTCTTC. Translation: CASSLEGGLMVGQFF.

V and J are TRBV6-5 and TRBJ1-1; a weak D match, TRBD1 (6 bases). Germline-derived CDR1 and CDR2 are MNHEY and SVGAGI. Between the trimmed V and J ends, which lost 7 bases and 5 bases, there was a span of 11 bases. The CDR3 runs to 12 residues. For the CDR3, the DNA is TGTGCCAGCATAGGGGGTTCTACTGAAGCTTTCTTT. Translated: CASIGGSTEAFF.

The chain joins TRBV12-3 or TRBV12-4 to TRBJ1-5; D ambiguous. V lost 4 bases, J lost 7 bases, and 8 bases lay in between. CDR3 size: 12 residues. CDR3 region: CASSYAAQPQHF. DNA for the CDR3: TGTGCCAGCAGTTACGCCGCCCAGCCCCAGCATTTT.

The V and J genes are TRBV7-9 and TRBJ1-1; weak D call: TRBD1 (5 bases). Trimming took 2 bases from V and 4 from J, leaving 17 bases between them. Germline CDR1 reads SEHNR; CDR2 reads FQNEAQ (reference sequence). The length of the CDR3 is 16 residues. CDR3 DNA: TGTGCCAGCAGCTTACTCGAATCAAGGCAGGGCACTGAAGCTTTCTTT. Its translation is CASSLLESRQGTEAFF.

J is TRBJ1-2 and V is TRBV27, with 10 bases aligning to TRBD1. The CDR3 spans 17 residues. Trimming removed 6 bases from V and 8 bases from J; junction bases left unmatched: 18. The germline V gene has CDR1 MNHEY and CDR2 SMNVEV (reference sequence). CDR3 coding DNA: TGTGCCAGCAGCTTCTTGACCGCCCCCGGGACAGGGGAGGGCTACACCTTC. It is translated as CASSFLTAPGTGEGYTF.

This clone has just a few counts. The chain has TRBV6-1 and TRBJ2-3; 9 positions agree with TRBD2. V dropped 2 bases and J dropped 6; count of bases not matched to a gene: 6. CDR3 length: 15 residues. Germline V gives CDR1 MNHNS, CDR2 SASEGT. CDR3 amino acids: CASSEKAGGPDTQYF. In DNA form, the CDR3 reads TGTGCCAGCAGTGAAAAGGCGGGGGGGCCCGATACGCAGTATTTT.

The genes are TRBV2 and TRBJ2-5; D is perhaps TRBD1 or TRBD2 (5 bases each). Trimming removed 4 bases at V and 9 bases at J, with 15 bases between. The CDR3 length is 13 residues. Looked up from germline, CDR1 is SNHLY and CDR2 is FYNNEI. The CDR3 loop is CASSVGAISPQYF. The CDR3 nucleotides are TGTGCCAGCAGTGTCGGGGCCATATCTCCCCAGTACTTC.

The genes are TRBV2 and TRBJ2-7, with 7 bases lining up with TRBD1. Per germline, CDR1 SNHLY and CDR2 FYNNEI. The J segment lost 4 bases and the V segment lost 6 bases, leaving 9 bases of the junction unmatched. The CDR3 spans 14 residues. The CDR3 here is CASSPETGNYEQYV. The CDR3 DNA sequence: TGTGCCAGCAGCCCCGAGACAGGGAATTACGAGCAGTACGTC.

This rearrangement joins TRBV18 to TRBJ2-5, with D tentatively TRBD1 (5 bases). Between the trimmed V and J ends, which lost 2 bases and 4 bases, there was a span of 17 bases. The CDR3 is 16 residues long. The germline gives CDR1 KGHSH, CDR2 LQKENI. The CDR3 sequence: CASSPLQARGRETQYF. In DNA form, the CDR3 reads TGTGCCAGCTCACCATTACAGGCCCGAGGTCGAGAGACCCAGTACTTC.

This chain connects TRBV18 to TRBJ1-4, with 9 bases that match TRBD1. The CDR3 length is 17 residues. Trimming at V came to 2 bases and at J to 11 bases, leaving 15 bases not matched to a gene. The germline V gene encodes CDR1 KGHSH and CDR2 LQKENI. The CDR3: CASSPSRGQGRGKKLFF. The CDR3 DNA reads TGTGCCAGCTCACCATCCCGAGGACAGGGGAGGGGAAAGAAACTGTTTTTT.

The genes are TRBV24-1 and TRBJ1-5, with TRBD1 identical over 9 bases. Germline CDR1 and CDR2: KGHDR and SFDVKD. The CDR3 is 14 residues long. V was pared by 9 bases and J by 4 bases, with 6 bases of the junction left unmatched. CDR3 sequence: CATQQGAGNQPQHF. In nucleotides, the CDR3 is TGTGCCACCCAACAGGGGGCAGGGAATCAGCCCCAGCATTTT.

The CDR3 protein is CATSWWGRGNNSPLHF. The DNA for the CDR3 is TGTGCCACCAGTTGGTGGGGGCGCGGGAATAATTCACCCCTCCACTTT. The rearrangement uses TRBV24-1 and TRBJ1-6; maybe TRBD1 (6 bases). V shed 6 bases and J shed 5 bases, with 16 bases lying between them. The germline CDR1 and CDR2 sequences are KGHDR and SFDVKD. The CDR3 consists of 16 residues.

The chain links TRBV10-3 to TRBJ2-1; 10 nucleotides agree with TRBD2. CDR3 length equals 16 residues. Germline values: CDR1 ENHRY, CDR2 SYGVKD. Germline trimming cut 5 bases from V and 7 bases from J; bases unmatched to any gene: 11. CDR3: CAISQISGGARNEQFF. As DNA, the CDR3 is TGTGCCATCAGTCAAATAAGCGGGGGGGCAAGGAATGAGCAGTTCTTC.

This rearrangement joins TRBV5-6 to TRBJ1-6, with 9 bases aligning to TRBD1. Losses at the gene ends were 3 bases for V and 13 bases for J; bases not matched to a gene: 8. The germline gives CDR1 SGHDT, CDR2 YYEEEE. This CDR3 is built from 14 residues. The CDR3 coding sequence is TGTGCCAGCAGCTCAATAGACAGGGGGTATCCCCTCCACTTT. Translated, it gives CASSSIDRGYPLHF.

The chain has TRBV7-9 and TRBJ1-6; TRBD1 matches 7 bases. The CDR3 runs 15 residues. The V segment lost 4 bases and the J segment 6 bases; nucleotides outside the gene matches: 6. Germline CDR1 and CDR2: SEHNR and FQNEAQ (reference sequence). CDR3 loop: CASSSPGTANSPLHF. In DNA, the CDR3 is TGTGCCAGCAGCTCGCCGGGGACAGCTAATTCACCCCTCCACTTT.

This rearrangement joins TRBV4-1 to TRBJ2-1; D unresolved. The V gene lost 0 bases and the J gene lost 13 bases, with 16 bases spanning the gap. Germline V gene data show CDR1 as MGHRA and CDR2 as YSYEKL. CDR3 size: 14 residues. The CDR3: CASSQDQVQNFQFF. Here the CDR3 DNA reads TGCGCCAGCAGCCAAGATCAAGTACAGAACTTCCAGTTCTTC.

The chain carries TRBV6-5 and TRBJ1-5, with D uncertain. From germline, CDR1 is MNHEY and CDR2 SVGAGI. CDR3 length equals 14 residues. V shed 0 bases and J shed 6 bases, with 9 bases lying between them. CDR3 coding DNA: TGTGCCAGCAGTTACTCGATGGCGGTTCAGCCCCAGCATTTT. As protein: CASSYSMAVQPQHF.

J is TRBJ2-2 and V is TRBV28; D perhaps matches TRBD2 (5 bases). V was shortened by 3 bases and J by 3 bases, with 14 bases between the two germline ends. Germline values: CDR1 MDHEN, CDR2 SYDVKM. The CDR3 is 16 amino acids. The CDR3 DNA follows: TGTGCCAGCAGTTTCATGGCGGGTGCGGACACCGGGGAGCTGTTTTTT. Protein: CASSFMAGADTGELFF.

The V gene is TRBV6-5, the J gene TRBJ1-5; no definite D call. This CDR3 comprises 13 residues. V lost 2 bases to trimming and J lost 5 bases, with 7 bases between them. Germline V gene data show CDR1 as MNHEY and CDR2 as SVGAGI. CDR3 sequence reads: CASSYRVHQPQHF. The DNA for the CDR3 is TGTGCCAGCAGTTACAGGGTCCATCAGCCCCAGCATTTT.